Below, one T cell receptor (beta chain) is given with its context. This sample was included in a study of graft-versus-host responses after intestinal transplantation. This CDR3 is built from 16 residues. Trimming took 4 bases from V and 2 from J; bases not matched to a gene: 5. The germline CDR1 and CDR2 sequences are LNHNV and YYDKDF (reference sequence). The protocol was immunoSEQ multiplex PCR, while the TCRdb copy is restricted to in-frame clones and leaves out a portion. Of tens of thousands of clones listed, about 90% are singletons. This sequence joins TRBV15 and TRBJ2-1; 10 bases are shared with TRBD2. The receptor was isolated from a human patient who received an intestinal transplant, so some T cells may come from the graft donor. Specimen: PBMCs, collected about 4 months after intestinal transplantation. The DNA of the CDR3 is TGTGCCACCAGCAAAAAGCGGGGGGGAACCTACAATGAGCAGTTCTTC. Amino acids: CATSKKRGGTYNEQFF.